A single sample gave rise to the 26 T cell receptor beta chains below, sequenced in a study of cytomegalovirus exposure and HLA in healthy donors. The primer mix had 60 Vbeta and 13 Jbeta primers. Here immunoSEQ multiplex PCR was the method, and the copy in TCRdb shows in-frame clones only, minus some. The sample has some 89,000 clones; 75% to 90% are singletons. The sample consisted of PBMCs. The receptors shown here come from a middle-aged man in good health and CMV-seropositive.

The chain's CDR3 is CASSKSEGSPYGYTF. CDR3 nucleotide sequence: TGTGCCAGCAGTAAATCGGAGGGCAGCCCCTATGGCTACACCTTC. V and J are TRBV27 and TRBJ1-2; D uncertain. Deletions cut 5 bases from V and 4 bases from J, with 17 bases between. The germline V gene has CDR1 MNHEY and CDR2 SMNVEV (reference sequence). CDR3 length: 15 residues.

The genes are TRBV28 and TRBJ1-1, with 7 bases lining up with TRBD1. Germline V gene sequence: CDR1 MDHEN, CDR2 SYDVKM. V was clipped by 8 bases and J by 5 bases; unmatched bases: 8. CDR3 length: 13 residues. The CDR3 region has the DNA TGTGCCAGCCTCCGGCAGGGGGTTACTGAAGCTTTCTTT. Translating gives CASLRQGVTEAFF.

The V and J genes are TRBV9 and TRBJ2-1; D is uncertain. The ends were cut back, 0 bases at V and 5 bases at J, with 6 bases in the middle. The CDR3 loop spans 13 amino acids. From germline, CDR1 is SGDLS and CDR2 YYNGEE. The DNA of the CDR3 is TGTGCCAGCAGCGTAGCTGTAAACAATGAGCAGTTCTTC. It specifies CASSVAVNNEQFF.

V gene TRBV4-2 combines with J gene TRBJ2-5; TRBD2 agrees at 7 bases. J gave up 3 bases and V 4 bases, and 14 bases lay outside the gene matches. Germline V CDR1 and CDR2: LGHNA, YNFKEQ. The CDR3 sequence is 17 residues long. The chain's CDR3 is CASSRNPGEAGEETQYF. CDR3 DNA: TGTGCCAGCAGCCGAAACCCCGGGGAGGCGGGGGAAGAGACCCAGTACTTC.

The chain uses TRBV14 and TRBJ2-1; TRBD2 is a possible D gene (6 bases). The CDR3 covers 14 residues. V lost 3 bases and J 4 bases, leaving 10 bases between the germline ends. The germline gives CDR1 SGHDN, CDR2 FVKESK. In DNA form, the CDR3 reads TGTGCCAGCAGCCACCGGGAGTCGTACAATGAGCAGTTCTTC. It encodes CASSHRESYNEQFF.

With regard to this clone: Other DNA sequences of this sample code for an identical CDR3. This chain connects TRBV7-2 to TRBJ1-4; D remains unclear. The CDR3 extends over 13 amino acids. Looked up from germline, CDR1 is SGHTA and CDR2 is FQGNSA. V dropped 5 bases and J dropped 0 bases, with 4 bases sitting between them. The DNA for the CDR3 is TGTGCCAGCAGCCGTGCAACTAATGAAAAACTGTTTTTT. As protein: CASSRATNEKLFF.

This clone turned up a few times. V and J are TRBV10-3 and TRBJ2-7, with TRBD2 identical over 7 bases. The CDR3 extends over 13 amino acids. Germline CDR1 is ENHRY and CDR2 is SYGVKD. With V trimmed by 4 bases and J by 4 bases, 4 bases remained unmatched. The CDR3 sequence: CAISGGTNYEQYF. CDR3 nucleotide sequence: TGTGCCATCAGTGGCGGGACTAATTACGAGCAGTACTTC.

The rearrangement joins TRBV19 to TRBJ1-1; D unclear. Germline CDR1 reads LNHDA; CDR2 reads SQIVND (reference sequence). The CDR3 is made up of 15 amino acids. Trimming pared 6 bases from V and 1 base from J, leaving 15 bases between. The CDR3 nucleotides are TGTGCCAGTAGCCAACACCGGGGAGAGAACACTGAAGCTTTCTTT. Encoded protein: CASSQHRGENTEAFF.

The CDR3 protein is CASSEGGTRSGYSNQPQHF. Here the CDR3 DNA reads TGTGCCAGCAGTGAAGGGGGGACAAGGTCGGGTTATAGCAATCAGCCCCAGCATTTT. This rearrangement joins TRBV6-1 to TRBJ1-5, with D perhaps TRBD1 (6 bases). The CDR3 extends over 19 amino acids. Germline lookup yields CDR1 MNHNS and CDR2 SASEGT. The V end lost 1 base, the J end lost 0 bases, and 19 bases lay between the germline ends.

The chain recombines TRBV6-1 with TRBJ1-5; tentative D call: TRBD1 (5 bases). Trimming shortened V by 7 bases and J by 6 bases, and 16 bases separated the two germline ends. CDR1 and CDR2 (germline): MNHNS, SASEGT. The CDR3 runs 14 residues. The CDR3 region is CASTRGEISQPQHF. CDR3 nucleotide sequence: TGTGCCAGCACTCGGGGGGAGATTAGTCAGCCCCAGCATTTT.

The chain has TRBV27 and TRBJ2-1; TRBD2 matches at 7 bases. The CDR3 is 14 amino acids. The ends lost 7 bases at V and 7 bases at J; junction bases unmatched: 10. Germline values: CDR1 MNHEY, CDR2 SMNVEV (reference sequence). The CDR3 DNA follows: TGTGCCAGCACCAGCGGGATAGTGGGTAATGAGCAGTTCTTC. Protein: CASTSGIVGNEQFF.

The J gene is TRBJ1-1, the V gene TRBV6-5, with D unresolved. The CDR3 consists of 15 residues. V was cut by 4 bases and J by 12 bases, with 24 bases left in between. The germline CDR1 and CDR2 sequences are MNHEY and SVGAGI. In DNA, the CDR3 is TGTGCCAGCAGTTTCGGCAGGAAGAAAAGTTTTGTGACTTTCTTT. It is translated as CASSFGRKKSFVTFF.

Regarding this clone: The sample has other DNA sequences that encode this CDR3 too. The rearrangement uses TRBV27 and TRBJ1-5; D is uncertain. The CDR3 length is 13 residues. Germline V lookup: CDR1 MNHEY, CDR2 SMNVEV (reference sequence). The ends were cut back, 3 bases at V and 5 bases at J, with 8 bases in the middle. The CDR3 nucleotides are TGTGCCAGCAGTTTGGGCCTATATCAGCCCCAGCATTTT. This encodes CASSLGLYQPQHF.

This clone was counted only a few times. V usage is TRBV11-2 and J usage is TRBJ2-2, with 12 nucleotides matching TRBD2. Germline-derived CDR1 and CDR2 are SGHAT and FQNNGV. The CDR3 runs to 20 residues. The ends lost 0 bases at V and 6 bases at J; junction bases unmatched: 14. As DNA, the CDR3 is TGTGCCAGCAGCTTAGAACTAGCGGGAGGAAGGAAAGCGTGGGCCGGGGAGCTGTTTTTT. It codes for CASSLELAGGRKAWAGELFF.

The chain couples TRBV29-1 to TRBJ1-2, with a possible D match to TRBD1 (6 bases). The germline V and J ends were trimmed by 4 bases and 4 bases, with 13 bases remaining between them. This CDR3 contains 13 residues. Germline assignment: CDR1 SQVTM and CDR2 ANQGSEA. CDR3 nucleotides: TGCAGCGTTGGGGAGGGGGGGACCTATGGCTACACCTTC. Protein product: CSVGEGGTYGYTF.

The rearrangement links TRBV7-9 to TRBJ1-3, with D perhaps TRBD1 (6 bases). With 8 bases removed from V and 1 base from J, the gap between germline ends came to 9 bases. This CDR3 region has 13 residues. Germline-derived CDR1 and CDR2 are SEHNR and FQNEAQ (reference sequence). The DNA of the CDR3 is TGTGCCAGCGGACAGCCTTCTGGAAACACCATATATTTT. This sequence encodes CASGQPSGNTIYF.

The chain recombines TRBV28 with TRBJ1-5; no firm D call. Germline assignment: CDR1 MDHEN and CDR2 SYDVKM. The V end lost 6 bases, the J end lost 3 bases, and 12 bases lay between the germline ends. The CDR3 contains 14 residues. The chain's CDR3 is CASRSQIYNQPQHF. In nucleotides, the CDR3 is TGTGCCAGCAGATCTCAGATATACAATCAGCCCCAGCATTTT.

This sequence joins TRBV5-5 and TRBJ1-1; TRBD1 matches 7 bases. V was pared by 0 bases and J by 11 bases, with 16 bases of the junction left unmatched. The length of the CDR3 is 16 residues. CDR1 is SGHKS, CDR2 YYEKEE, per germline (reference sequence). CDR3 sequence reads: CASSLVLAGGRGQAFF. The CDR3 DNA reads TGTGCCAGCAGCTTGGTGTTGGCAGGGGGAAGAGGTCAGGCTTTCTTT. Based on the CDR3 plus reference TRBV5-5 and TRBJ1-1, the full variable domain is DAGVTQSPTHLIKTRGQQVTLRCSPISGHKSVSWYQQVLGQGPQFIFQYYEKEERGRGNFPDRFSARQFPNYSSELNVNALLLGDSALYLCASSLVLAGGRGQAFFGQGTRLTVV.

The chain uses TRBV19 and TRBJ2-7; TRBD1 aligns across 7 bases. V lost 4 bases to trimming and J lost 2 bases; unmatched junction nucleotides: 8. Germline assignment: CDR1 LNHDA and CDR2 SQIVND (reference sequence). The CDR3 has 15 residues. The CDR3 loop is CASSTGQSSAYEQYF. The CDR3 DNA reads TGTGCCAGTAGTACGGGACAGTCCTCGGCCTACGAGCAGTACTTC. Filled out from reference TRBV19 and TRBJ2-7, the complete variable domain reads DGGITQSPKYLFRKEGQNVTLSCEQNLNHDAMYWYRQDPGQGLRLIYYSQIVNDFQKGDIAEGYSVSREKKESFPLTVTSAQKNPTAFYLCASSTGQSSAYEQYFGPGTRLTVT.

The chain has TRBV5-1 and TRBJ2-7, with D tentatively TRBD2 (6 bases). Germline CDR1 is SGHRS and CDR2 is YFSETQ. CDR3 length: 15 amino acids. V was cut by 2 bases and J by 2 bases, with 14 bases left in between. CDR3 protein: CASSFYLAPTYEQYF. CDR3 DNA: TGCGCCAGCAGCTTTTACCTAGCGCCGACCTACGAGCAGTACTTC.

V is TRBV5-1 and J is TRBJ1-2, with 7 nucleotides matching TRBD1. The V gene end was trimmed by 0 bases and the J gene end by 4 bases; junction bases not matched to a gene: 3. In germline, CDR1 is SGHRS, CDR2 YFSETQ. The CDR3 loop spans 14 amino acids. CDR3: CASSLGDSGYGYTF. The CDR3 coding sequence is TGCGCCAGCAGCTTGGGGGACAGCGGCTATGGCTACACCTTC.

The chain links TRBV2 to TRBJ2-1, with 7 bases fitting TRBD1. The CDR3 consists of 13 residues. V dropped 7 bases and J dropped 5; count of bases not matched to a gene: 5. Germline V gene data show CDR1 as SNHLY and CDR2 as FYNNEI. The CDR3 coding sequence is TGTGCCAGCAAAGGGGGCGAAAACAATGAGCAGTTCTTC. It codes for CASKGGENNEQFF.

The DNA of the CDR3 is TGTGCCAGCAGCTACCGACAGGCCGGTGGTACAGATACGCAGTATTTT. This codes for CASSYRQAGGTDTQYF. The chain recombines TRBV7-9 with TRBJ2-3; D may be TRBD1 (6 bases). V was clipped by 4 bases and J by 3 bases, with 17 bases between them. The germline gives CDR1 SEHNR, CDR2 FQNEAQ (reference sequence). This CDR3 comprises 16 residues.

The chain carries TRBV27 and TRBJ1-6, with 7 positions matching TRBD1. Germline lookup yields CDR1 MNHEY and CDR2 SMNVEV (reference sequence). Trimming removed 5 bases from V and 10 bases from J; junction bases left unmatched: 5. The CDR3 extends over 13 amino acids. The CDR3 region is CASSRQGRSPLHF. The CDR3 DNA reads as TGTGCCAGCAGTCGACAGGGCCGGTCACCCCTCCACTTT.

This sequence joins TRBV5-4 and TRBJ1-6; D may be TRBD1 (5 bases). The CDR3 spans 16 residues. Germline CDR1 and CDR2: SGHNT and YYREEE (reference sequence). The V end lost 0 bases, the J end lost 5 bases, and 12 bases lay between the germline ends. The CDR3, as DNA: TGTGCCAGCAGCTTGGTTGGGGCTTCTCATAATTCACCCCTCCACTTT. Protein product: CASSLVGASHNSPLHF.

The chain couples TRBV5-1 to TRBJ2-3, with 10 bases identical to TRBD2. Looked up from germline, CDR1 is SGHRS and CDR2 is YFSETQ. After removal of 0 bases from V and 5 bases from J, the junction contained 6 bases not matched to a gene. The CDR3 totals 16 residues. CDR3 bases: TGCGCCAGCAGCTTGGCTCCTAGCGGGAGTGAAGATACGCAGTATTTT. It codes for CASSLAPSGSEDTQYF.